The rows below give T cell receptor beta chains drawn from one sample of a study of blood T cell repertoires in COVID-19. Profiled with immunoSEQ multiplex PCR; TCRdb holds only in-frame clones, not every one. The sample lists a few hundred thousand clones, less than 95% occurring once. The sequenced sample was PBMCs or T cells enriched from blood (not recorded which). Source of these receptors: a man aged 18 to 30 who had recovered from COVID-19. Both conserved end residues are part of each CDR3. The D gene is left open where the match is weak. Not every row has a clone size; where given, it reads once, few, many or a size class.

TRBV20-1	-	TRBJ2-4	-	TGCAGTGTTCCGACTGAAAACATTCAGTACTTC	CSVPTENIQYF
TRBV19	-	TRBJ1-1	-	TGTGCCAGTAGTAGGCCCGGGACACCGAACACTGAAGCTTTCTTT	CASSRPGTPNTEAFF
TRBV28	-	TRBJ1-5	-	TGTGCCAGCGGACTGGGGGCGGGTCAGCCCCAGCATTTT	CASGLGAGQPQHF
TRBV19	-	TRBJ1-2	-	TGTGCCAGCAACCCCAACCATCGCGGAGGCTACACCTTC	CASNPNHRGGYTF
TRBV23-1	TRBD1	TRBJ1-1	-	TGCGCCAGCAGTCAATTGGAGGGGGCGAACACTGAAGCTTTCTTT	CASSQLEGANTEAFF
TRBV19	-	TRBJ2-6	-	TGTGCCAGTAGTACCTTAGCGGAGTCCTCTGGGGCCAACGTCCTGACTTTC	CASSTLAESSGANVLTF
TRBV7-9	TRBD2	TRBJ2-1	once	TGTGCCAGCAGCTTCAGCTACATAGCGGGCCTATACAATGAGCAGTTCTTC	CASSFSYIAGLYNEQFF
TRBV28	TRBD1	TRBJ1-5	-	TGTGCCAGCAGGACAGGGGAGATGACCCAGCATTTT	CASRTGEMTQHF
TRBV27	-	TRBJ1-6	-	TGTGCCAGCAGTTCCCTGGGTAGCTCACCCCTCCACTTT	CASSSLGSSPLHF
TRBV5-1	TRBD1	TRBJ1-4	-	TGCGCCAGCAGCACCACCGGGACAGCCGATGAAAAACTGTTTTTT	CASSTTGTADEKLFF
TRBV10-2	-	TRBJ1-5	-	TGCGCCAGCAGTGAGGGTAGCATACAGCCCCAGCATTTT	CASSEGSIQPQHF
TRBV5-6	TRBD1	TRBJ1-3	-	TGTGCCAGCAGCAAGGGGACAGGGCACTCTGGAAACACCATATATTTT	CASSKGTGHSGNTIYF
TRBV3-1/TRBV3-2	TRBD1	TRBJ1-1	once	TGTGCCAGCAGCCAGGGACAGGTCTTGGGCACTGAAGCTTTCTTT	CASSQGQVLGTEAFF
TRBV18	-	TRBJ1-1	-	TGTGCCAGCTCCTGGAGCAGGGCTGACACTGAAGCTTTCTTT	CASSWSRADTEAFF
TRBV5-4	-	TRBJ2-5	-	TGTGCCAGCAGCTTGGCTCGTCCGTCCCAAGAGACCCAGTACTTC	CASSLARPSQETQYF
TRBV9	-	TRBJ1-6	-	TGTGCCAGCAGTGCCGGGGGGGCTGAAGGTTCACCCCTCCACTTT	CASSAGGAEGSPLHF
TRBV10-3	TRBD1	TRBJ2-7	once	TGTGCCATCAGTCCACAAACAGGGACAGGCCACGAGCAGTACTTC	CAISPQTGTGHEQYF
TRBV20-1	TRBD2	TRBJ2-7	-	TGCAGTGCTAGTACTAGCGGGAGGGCCGATAACGAGCAGTACTTC	CSASTSGRADNEQYF
TRBV9	-	TRBJ1-3	-	TGTGCCAGCAGCGCCCACCCATCCCGCCGCGGCGGACAAAACACCATATATTTT	CASSAHPSRRGGQNTIYF
TRBV19	-	TRBJ1-2	-	TGTGCCAGTAGTAGAACCGGGACAAACCAATATGGCTACACCTTC	CASSRTGTNQYGYTF
TRBV3-1/TRBV3-2	TRBD2	TRBJ2-4	-	TGTGCCAGCAGCCACGGACTAGCGGGGTTAGCCAAAAACATTCAGTACTTC	CASSHGLAGLAKNIQYF
TRBV11-2	TRBD2	TRBJ2-1	-	TGTGCCAGCAGCACCGGGACTAAGTACAATGAGCAGTTCTTC	CASSTGTKYNEQFF
TRBV7-9	-	TRBJ1-2	-	TGTGCCAGCAGCTTTACATCACGTGGCTACACCTTC	CASSFTSRGYTF